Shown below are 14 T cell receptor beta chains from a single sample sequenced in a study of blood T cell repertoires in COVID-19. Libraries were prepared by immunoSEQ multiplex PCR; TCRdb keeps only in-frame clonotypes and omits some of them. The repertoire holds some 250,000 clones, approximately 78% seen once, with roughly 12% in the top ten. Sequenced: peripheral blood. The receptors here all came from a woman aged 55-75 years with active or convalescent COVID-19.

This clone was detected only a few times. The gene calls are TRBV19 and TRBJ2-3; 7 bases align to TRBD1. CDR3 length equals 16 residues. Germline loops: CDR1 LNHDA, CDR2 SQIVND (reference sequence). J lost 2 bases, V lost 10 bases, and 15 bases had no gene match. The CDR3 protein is CATRRGAGGATDTQYF. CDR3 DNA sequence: TGTGCCACCCGACGTGGGGCAGGGGGTGCCACAGATACGCAGTATTTT.

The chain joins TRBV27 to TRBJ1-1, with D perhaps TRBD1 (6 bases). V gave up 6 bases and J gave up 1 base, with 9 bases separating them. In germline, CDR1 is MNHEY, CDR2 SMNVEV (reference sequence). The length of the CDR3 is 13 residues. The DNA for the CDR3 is TGTGCCAGCAGGTACAGGGAGAACACTGAAGCTTTCTTT. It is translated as CASRYRENTEAFF.

The CDR3 reads CASSLALRGRTYGYTF. CDR3 nucleotide sequence: TGTGCCAGCAGCTTAGCGCTCAGGGGGCGAACCTATGGCTACACCTTC. The genes are TRBV7-2 and TRBJ1-2, with TRBD1 matching 8 bases. The CDR3 is made up of 16 amino acids. Looked up from germline, CDR1 is SGHTA and CDR2 is FQGNSA. Trimming took 0 bases from V and 4 from J; bases not matched to a gene: 7.

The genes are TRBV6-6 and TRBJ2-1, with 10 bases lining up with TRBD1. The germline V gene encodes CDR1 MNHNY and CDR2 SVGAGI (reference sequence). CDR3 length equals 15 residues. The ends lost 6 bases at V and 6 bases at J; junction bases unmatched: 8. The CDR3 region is CASSQPGTGVNEQFF. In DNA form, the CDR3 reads TGTGCCAGCAGCCAGCCTGGGACAGGGGTCAATGAGCAGTTCTTC.

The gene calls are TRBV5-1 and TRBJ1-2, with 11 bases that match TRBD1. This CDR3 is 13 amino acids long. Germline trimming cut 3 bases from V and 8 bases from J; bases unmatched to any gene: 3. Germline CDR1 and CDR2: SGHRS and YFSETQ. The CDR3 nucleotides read TGCGCCAGCAGCTACGGACAGGGGGCCGGCTACACCTTC. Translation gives CASSYGQGAGYTF.

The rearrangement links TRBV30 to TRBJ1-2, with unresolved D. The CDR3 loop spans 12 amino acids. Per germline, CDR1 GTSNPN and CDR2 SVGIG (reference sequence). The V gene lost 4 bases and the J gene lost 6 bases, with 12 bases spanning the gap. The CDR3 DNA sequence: TGTGCCTGGAACCGGCAGAGGGATGGCTACACCTTC. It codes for CAWNRQRDGYTF.

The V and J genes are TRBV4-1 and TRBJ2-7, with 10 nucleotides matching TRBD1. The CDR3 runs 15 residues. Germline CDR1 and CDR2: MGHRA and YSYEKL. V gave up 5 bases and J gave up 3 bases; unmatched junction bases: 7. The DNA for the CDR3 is TGCGCCAGCAGCTTAGCAGGACAGGGGGGCTACGAGCAGTACTTC. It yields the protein CASSLAGQGGYEQYF.

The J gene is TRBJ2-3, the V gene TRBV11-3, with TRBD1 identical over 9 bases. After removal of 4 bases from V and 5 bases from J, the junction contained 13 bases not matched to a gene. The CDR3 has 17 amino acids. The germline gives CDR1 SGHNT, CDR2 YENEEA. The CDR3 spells CASSSTWTGDPRDTQYF. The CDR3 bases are TGTGCCAGCAGCTCGACCTGGACAGGGGACCCAAGAGATACGCAGTATTTT. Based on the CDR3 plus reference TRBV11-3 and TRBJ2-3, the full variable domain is EAGVVQSPRYKIIEKKQPVAFWCNPISGHNTLYWYLQNLGQGPELLIRYENEEAVDDSQLPKDRFSAERLKGVDSTLKIQPAELGDSAVYLCASSSTWTGDPRDTQYFGPGTRLTVL.

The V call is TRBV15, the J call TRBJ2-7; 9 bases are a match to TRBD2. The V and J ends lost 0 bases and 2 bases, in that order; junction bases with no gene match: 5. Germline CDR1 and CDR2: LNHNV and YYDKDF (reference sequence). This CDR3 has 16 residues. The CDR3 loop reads CATSRDQASGAYEQYF. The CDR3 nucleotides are TGTGCCACCAGCAGAGATCAGGCTAGCGGGGCCTACGAGCAGTACTTC.

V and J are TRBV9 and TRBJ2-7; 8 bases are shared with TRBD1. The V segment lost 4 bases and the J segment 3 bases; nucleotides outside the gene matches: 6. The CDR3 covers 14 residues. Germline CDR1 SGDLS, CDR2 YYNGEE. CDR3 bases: TGTGCCAGCAGCTTAGGACAGGGCTACTACGAGCAGTACTTC. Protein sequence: CASSLGQGYYEQYF.

The CDR3 protein is CAWRGLQGNTDTQYF. The CDR3 coding sequence is TGTGCCTGGAGGGGCTTACAGGGAAACACAGATACGCAGTATTTT. This chain links TRBV30 with TRBJ2-3, with D possibly matching TRBD1 (6 bases). Germline assignment: CDR1 GTSNPN and CDR2 SVGIG (reference sequence). V lost 3 bases and J 2 bases, leaving 15 bases between the germline ends. The CDR3 runs to 15 residues.

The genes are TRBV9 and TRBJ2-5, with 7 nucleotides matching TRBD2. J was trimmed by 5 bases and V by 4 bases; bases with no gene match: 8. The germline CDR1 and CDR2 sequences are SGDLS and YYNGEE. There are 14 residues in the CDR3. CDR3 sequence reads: CASSKLAVHETQYF. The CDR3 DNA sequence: TGTGCCAGCAGCAAGCTAGCGGTCCACGAGACCCAGTACTTC.

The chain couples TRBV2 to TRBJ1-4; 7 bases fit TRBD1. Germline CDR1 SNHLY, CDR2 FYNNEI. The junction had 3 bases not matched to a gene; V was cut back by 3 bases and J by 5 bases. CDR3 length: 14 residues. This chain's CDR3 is CASSDGTENEKLFF. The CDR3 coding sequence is TGTGCCAGCAGTGACGGGACAGAAAATGAAAAACTGTTTTTT.

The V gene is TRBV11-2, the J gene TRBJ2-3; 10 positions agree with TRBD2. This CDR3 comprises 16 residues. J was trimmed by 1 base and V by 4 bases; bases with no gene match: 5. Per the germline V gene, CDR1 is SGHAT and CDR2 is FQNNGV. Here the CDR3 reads CASSSQGLARTDTQYF. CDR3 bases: TGTGCCAGCAGCTCACAGGGACTAGCGCGCACAGATACGCAGTATTTT.